This T cell receptor (beta chain) was sequenced in a study of cytomegalovirus exposure and HLA in healthy donors. Germline V gene sequence: CDR1 PRHDT, CDR2 FYEKMQ (reference sequence). This CDR3 is built from 15 residues. The V end was cut by 3 bases, the J end by 0 bases, with 6 bases between. Study-wide findings and caveats: When presence/absence was analysed, sequencing depth was taken to be roughly uniform across donors. Earlier analysis found most TCR beta V segments productive about 90% or about 30% of the time.

Remarks on this clone: Its cognate antigen is unknown.

Researchers ran the PCR with 60 Vbeta and 13 Jbeta primers. The method was immunoSEQ multiplex PCR; TCRdb's version includes in-frame clones alone and lacks a portion of them. Among 65,000 to 90,000 clones, about 81% were seen once, and the ten largest hold 7.5% to 10%. Healthy donors of bone marrow made up the group. This receptor was taken from a middle-aged woman in good health and CMV-seropositive. The source material was PBMCs. This chain joins TRBV13 and TRBJ1-6; no clear D. CDR3 protein: CASSFGSSYNSPLHF. CDR3 nucleotide sequence: TGTGCCAGCAGCTTCGGTAGCTCCTATAATTCACCCCTCCACTTT.